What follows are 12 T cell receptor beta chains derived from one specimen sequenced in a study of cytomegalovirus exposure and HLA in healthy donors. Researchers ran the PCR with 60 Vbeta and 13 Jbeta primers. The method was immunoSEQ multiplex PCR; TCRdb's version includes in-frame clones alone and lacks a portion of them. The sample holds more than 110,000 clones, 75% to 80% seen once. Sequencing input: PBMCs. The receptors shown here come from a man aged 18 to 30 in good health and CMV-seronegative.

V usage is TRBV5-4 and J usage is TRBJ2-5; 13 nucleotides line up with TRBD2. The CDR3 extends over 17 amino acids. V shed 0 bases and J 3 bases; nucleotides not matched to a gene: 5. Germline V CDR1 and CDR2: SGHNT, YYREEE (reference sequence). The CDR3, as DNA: TGTGCCAGCAGCTTGGGGGGACTAGCGGGAATTGAAGAGACCCAGTACTTC. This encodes CASSLGGLAGIEETQYF.

The CDR3 DNA reads as TGTGCCAGCAAAGGGGGGGATAACACTGAAGCTTTCTTT. This translates into CASKGGDNTEAFF. J is TRBJ1-1 and V is TRBV2; D is possibly TRBD1 (6 bases). Deletions cut 7 bases from V and 2 bases from J, with 11 bases between. This CDR3 contains 13 residues. Germline V lookup: CDR1 SNHLY, CDR2 FYNNEI.

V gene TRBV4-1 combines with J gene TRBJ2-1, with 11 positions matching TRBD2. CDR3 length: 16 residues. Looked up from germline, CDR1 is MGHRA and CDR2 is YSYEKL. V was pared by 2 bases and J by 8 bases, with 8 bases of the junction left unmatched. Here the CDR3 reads CASSQTSGGRTDEQFF. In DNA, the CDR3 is TGCGCCAGCAGCCAAACTAGCGGGGGACGGACCGATGAGCAGTTCTTC.

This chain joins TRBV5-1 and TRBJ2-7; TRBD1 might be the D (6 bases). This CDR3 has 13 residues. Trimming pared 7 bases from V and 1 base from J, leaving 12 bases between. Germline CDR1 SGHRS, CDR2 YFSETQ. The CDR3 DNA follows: TGCGCCAGCTCCACGGACAGATCCTACGAGCAGTACTTC. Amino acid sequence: CASSTDRSYEQYF.

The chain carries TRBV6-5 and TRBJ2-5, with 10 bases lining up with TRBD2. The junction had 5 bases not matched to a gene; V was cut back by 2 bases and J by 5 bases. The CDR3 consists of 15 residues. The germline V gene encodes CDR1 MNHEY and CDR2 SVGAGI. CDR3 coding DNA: TGTGCCAGCAGTTACCTAGCGGGGGACAGGGAGACCCAGTACTTC. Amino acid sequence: CASSYLAGDRETQYF.

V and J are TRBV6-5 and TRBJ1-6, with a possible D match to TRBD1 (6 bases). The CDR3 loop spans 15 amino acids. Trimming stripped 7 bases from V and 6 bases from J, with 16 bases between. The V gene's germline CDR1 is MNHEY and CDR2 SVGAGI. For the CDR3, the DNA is TGTGCCAGCATGGCAGGGGATATACGTAATTCACCCCTCCACTTT. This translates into CASMAGDIRNSPLHF.

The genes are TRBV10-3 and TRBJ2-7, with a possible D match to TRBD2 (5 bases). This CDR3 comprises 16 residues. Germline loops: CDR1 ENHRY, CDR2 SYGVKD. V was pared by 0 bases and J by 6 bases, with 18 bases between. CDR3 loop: CAISESGRHSSFEQYF. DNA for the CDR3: TGTGCCATCAGTGAGTCGGGGAGACACAGCTCATTCGAGCAGTACTTC.

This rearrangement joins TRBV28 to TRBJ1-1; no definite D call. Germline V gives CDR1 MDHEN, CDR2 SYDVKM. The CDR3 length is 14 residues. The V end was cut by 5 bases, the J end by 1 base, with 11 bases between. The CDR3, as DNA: TGTGCCAGCAGTACCACAAGGAGGAACACTGAAGCTTTCTTT. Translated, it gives CASSTTRRNTEAFF.

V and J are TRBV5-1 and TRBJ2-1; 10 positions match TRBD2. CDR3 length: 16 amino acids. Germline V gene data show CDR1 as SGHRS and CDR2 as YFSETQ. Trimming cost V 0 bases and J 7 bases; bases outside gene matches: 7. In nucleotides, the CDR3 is TGCGCCAGCAGCTTGGCGTTGTCTAGCGGGGGTAATGAGCAGTTCTTC. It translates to CASSLALSSGGNEQFF.

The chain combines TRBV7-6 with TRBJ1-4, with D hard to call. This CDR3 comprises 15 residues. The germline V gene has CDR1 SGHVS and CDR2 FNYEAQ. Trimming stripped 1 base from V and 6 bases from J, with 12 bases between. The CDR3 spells CASSLGASEHEKLFF. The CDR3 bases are TGTGCCAGCAGCTTAGGGGCATCGGAACATGAAAAACTGTTTTTT.

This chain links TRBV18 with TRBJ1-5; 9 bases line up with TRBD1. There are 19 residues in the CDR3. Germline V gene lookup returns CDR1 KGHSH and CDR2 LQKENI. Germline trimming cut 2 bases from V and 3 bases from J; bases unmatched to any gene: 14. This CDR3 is CASSPSGTGPNLHNQPQHF. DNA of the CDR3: TGTGCCAGCTCACCATCCGGGACAGGGCCTAACCTTCACAATCAGCCCCAGCATTTT. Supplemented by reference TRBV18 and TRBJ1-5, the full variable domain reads NAGVMQNPRHLVRRRGQEARLRCSPMKGHSHVYWYRQLPEEGLKFMVYLQKENIIDESGMPKERFSAEFPKEGPSILRIQQVVRGDSAAYFCASSPSGTGPNLHNQPQHFGDGTRLSIL.

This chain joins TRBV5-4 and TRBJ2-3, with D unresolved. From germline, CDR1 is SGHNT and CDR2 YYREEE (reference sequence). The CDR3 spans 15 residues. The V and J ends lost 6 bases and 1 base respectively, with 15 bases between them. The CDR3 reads CASTHGSKGTDTQYF. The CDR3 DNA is TGTGCCAGCACCCACGGGTCCAAAGGCACAGATACGCAGTATTTT.